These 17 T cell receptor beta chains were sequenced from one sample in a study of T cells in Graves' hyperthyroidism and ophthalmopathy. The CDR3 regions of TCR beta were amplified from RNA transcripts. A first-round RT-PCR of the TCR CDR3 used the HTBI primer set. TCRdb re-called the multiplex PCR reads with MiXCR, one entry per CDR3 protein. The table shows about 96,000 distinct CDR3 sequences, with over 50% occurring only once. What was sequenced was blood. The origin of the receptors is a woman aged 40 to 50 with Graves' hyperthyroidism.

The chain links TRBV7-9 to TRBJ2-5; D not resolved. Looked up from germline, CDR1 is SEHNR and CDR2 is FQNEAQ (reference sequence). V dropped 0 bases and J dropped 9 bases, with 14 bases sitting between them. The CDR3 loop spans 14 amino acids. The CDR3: CASSLAGMGESQYF. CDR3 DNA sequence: TGTGCCAGCAGCTTAGCAGGGATGGGCGAGTCCCAGTACTTC.

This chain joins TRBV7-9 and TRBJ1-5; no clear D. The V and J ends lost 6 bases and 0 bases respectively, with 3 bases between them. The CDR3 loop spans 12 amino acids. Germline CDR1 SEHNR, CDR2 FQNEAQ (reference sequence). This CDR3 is CASRSSNQPQHF. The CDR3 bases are TGTGCCAGCAGATCTAGCAATCAGCCCCAGCATTTT.

CDR3 DNA sequence: TGTGCCACCAGCAGAGCCCAGACAGGTTACAATGAGCAGTTCTTC. It specifies CATSRAQTGYNEQFF. This chain connects TRBV15 to TRBJ2-1, with D maybe TRBD1 (6 bases). Per germline, CDR1 LNHNV and CDR2 YYDKDF (reference sequence). Trimming took 1 base from V and 4 from J, leaving 11 bases between them. The CDR3 is 15 amino acids.

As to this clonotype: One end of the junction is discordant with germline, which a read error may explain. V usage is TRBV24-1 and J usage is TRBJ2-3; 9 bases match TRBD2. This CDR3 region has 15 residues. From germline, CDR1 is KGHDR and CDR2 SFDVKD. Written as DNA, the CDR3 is TGTGCCAGCAGTACTAGCGGGCTCCCCTACGATACGCAGTATTTT. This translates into CASSTSGLPYDTQYF.

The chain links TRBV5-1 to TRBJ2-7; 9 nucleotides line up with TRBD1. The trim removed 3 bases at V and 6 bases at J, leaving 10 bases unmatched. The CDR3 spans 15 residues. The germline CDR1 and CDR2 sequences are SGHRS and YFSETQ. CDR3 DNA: TGCGCCAGCAGCTCCACAGGGGGCAGTGTAGGCGAGCAGTACTTC. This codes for CASSSTGGSVGEQYF.

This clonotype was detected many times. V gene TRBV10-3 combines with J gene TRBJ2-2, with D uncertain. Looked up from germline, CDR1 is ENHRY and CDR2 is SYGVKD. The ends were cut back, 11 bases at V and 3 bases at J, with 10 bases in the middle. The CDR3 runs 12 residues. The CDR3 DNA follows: TGTGCCTCCCTAGGCGACACCGGGGAGCTGTTTTTT. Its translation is CASLGDTGELFF.

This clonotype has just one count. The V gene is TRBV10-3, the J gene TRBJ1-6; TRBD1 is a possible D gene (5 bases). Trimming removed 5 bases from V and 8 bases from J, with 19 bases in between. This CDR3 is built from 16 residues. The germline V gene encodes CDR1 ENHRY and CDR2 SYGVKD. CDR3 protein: CAISFNLGGSDSPLHF. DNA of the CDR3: TGTGCCATCAGTTTCAACCTTGGGGGGTCTGATTCACCCCTCCACTTT.

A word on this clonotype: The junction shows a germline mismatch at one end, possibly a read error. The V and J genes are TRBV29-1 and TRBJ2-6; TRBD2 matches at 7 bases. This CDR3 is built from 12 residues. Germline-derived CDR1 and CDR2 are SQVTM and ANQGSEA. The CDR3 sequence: CSVTYWGGTEAF. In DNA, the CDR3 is TGCAGCGTTACCTATTGGGGGGGGACTGAAGCTTTC.

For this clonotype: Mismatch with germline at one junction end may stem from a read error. CDR3 amino acids: CACGVVSYEQYF. In nucleotides, the CDR3 is TGTGCCTGCGGAGTGGTAAGCTACGAACAGTACTTC. V is TRBV2 and J is TRBJ2-7; D not resolved. Germline CDR1 SNHLY, CDR2 FYNNEI. The CDR3 covers 12 residues.

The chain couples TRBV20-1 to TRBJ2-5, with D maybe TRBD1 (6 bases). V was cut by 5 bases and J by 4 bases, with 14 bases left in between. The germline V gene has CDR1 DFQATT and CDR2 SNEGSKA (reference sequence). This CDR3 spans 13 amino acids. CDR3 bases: TGCAGTGCTTCTAGACAGGTCAGAGAGACCCAGTACTTC. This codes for CSASRQVRETQYF.

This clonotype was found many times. This CDR3 is CATLLGGGGPYEQYF. In nucleotides, the CDR3 is TGTGCCACCCTCCTGGGTGGGGGAGGGCCCTACGAGCAGTACTTC. The genes are TRBV7-9 and TRBJ2-7; 7 bases fit TRBD2. Germline V lookup: CDR1 SEHNR, CDR2 FQNEAQ (reference sequence). Trimming took 10 bases from V and 2 from J; bases not matched to a gene: 14. The CDR3 loop spans 15 amino acids.

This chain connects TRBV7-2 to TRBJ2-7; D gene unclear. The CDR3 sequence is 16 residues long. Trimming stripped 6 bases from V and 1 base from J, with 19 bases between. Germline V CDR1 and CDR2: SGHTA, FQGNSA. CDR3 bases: TGTGCCAGCAGTTCCCCCCCAGGATACAATTCCTACGAGCAGTACTTC. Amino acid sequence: CASSSPPGYNSYEQYF.

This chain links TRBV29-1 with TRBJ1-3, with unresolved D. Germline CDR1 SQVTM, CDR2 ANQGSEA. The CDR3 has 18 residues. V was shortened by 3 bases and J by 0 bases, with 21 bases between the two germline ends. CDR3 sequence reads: CSVDPSGKETNSGNTIYF. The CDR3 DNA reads TGCAGCGTTGACCCTAGCGGAAAAGAGACGAACTCTGGAAACACCATATATTTT.

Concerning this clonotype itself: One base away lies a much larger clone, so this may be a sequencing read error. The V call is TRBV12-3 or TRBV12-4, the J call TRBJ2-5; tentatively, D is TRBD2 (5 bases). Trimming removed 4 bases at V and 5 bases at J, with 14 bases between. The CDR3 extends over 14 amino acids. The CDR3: CASSSPGTHETQYF. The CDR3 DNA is TGTGCCAGCAGTTCCCCGGGAACACACGAGACCCAGTACTTC.

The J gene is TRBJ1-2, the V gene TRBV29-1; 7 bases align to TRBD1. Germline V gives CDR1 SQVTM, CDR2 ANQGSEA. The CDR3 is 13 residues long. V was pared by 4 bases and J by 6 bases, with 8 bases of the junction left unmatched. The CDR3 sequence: CSVARQGFNGYTF. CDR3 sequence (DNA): TGCAGCGTTGCTAGACAGGGCTTCAATGGCTACACCTTC.

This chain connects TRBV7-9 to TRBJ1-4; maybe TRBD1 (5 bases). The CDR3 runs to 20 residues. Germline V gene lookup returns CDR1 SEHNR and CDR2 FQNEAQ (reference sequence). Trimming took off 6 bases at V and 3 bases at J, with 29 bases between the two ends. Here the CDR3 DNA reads TGTGCCAGCAGTTACCTAGCGGGAAGGGGCACCGGGGTAGCTAATGAAAAACTGTTTTTT. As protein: CASSYLAGRGTGVANEKLFF. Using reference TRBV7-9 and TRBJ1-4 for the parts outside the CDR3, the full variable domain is DTGVSQNPRHKITKRGQNVTFRCDPISEHNRLYWYRQTLGQGPEFLTYFQNEAQLEKSRLLSDRFSAERPKGSFSTLEIQRTEQGDSAMYLCASSYLAGRGTGVANEKLFFGSGTQLSVL.

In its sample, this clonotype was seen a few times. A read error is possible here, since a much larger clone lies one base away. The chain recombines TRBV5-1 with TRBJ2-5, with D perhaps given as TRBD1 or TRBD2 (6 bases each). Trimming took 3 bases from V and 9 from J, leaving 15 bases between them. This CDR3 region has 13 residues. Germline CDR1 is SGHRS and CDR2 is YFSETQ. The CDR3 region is CASSSGAGEAQYF. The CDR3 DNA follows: TGCGCCAGCAGCTCCGGAGCAGGGGAGGCCCAGTACTTC.